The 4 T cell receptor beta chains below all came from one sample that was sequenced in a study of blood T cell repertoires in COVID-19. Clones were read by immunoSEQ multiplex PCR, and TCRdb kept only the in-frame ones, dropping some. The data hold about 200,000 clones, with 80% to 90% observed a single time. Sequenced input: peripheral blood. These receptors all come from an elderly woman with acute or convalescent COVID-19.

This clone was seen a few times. This chain's CDR3 is CASRSAGTEAFF. The CDR3 coding sequence is TGTGCCAGCCGGTCGGCGGGGACTGAAGCTTTCTTT. The gene calls are TRBV27 and TRBJ1-1; D is uncertain. Germline V gene data show CDR1 as MNHEY and CDR2 as SMNVEV (reference sequence). V lost 8 bases, J lost 5 bases, and 12 bases lay in between. CDR3 length: 12 residues.

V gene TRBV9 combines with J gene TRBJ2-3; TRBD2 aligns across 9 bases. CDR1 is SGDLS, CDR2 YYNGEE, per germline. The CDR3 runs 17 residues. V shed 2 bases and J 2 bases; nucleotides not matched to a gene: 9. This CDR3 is CASSVGLSGGLTDTQYF. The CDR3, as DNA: TGTGCCAGCAGCGTCGGACTTAGCGGGGGCCTCACAGATACGCAGTATTTT.

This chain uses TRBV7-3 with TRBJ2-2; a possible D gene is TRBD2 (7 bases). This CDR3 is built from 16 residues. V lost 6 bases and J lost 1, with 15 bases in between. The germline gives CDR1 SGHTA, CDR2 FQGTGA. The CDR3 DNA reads TGTGCCAGCAGGGACGGGGGGCCGGAGAACACCGGGGAGCTGTTTTTT. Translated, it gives CASRDGGPENTGELFF.

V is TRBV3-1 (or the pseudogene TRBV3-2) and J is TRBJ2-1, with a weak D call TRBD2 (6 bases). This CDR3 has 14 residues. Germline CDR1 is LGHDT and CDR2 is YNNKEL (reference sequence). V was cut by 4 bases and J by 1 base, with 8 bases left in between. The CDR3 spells CASSLGLSYNEQFF. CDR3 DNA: TGTGCCAGCAGCCTGGGACTTTCCTACAATGAGCAGTTCTTC.